Below, one T cell receptor (beta chain) is given with its context. The sample belongs to a study of blood T cell repertoires in COVID-19. Study summary: Both acute and convalescent COVID-19 samples were obtained from the United States, Italy and Spain.

In the source study's methods: How many nucleated cells were present was estimated from reference gene primer amplification. Using immunoSEQ multiplex PCR, the repertoire was profiled, and TCRdb retains in-frame clones only, with some absent. That table gives V, J and clone size, and the DNA gave D and trimming. The sample contains 250,000 or so clones, around 90% of which appear only once. The TCR originated in a woman in her twenties or thirties with acute or convalescent COVID-19. The sequenced material came from peripheral blood.

Here the CDR3 reads CASSYSWDKNTEAFF. In DNA, the CDR3 is TGTGCCAGCAGTTACTCTTGGGACAAGAACACTGAAGCTTTCTTT. The genes are TRBV6-5 and TRBJ1-1, with D maybe TRBD1 (6 bases). V was shortened by 0 bases and J by 1 base, with 9 bases between the two germline ends. The CDR3 has 15 residues. CDR1 and CDR2 (germline): MNHEY, SVGAGI.